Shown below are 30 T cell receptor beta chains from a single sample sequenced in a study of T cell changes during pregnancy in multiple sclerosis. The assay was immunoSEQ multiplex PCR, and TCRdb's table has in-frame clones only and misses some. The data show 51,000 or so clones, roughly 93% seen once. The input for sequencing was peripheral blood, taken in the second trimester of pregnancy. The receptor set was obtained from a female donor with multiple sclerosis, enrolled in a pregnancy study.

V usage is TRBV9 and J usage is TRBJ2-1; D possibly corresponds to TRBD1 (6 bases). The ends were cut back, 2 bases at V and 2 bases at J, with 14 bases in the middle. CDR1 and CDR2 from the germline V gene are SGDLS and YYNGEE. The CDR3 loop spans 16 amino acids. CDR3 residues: CASSVGASGAYNEQFF. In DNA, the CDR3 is TGTGCCAGCAGCGTGGGGGCGTCAGGGGCCTACAATGAGCAGTTCTTC.

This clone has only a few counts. The CDR3 is CASSASGNYGYTF. The CDR3 DNA reads as TGTGCCAGCAGTGCCAGCGGAAACTATGGCTACACCTTC. The V and J genes are TRBV2 and TRBJ1-2, with D unclear. V was trimmed by 4 bases and J by 2 bases, leaving 8 bases between them. Per the germline V gene, CDR1 is SNHLY and CDR2 is FYNNEI. This CDR3 is 13 amino acids long.

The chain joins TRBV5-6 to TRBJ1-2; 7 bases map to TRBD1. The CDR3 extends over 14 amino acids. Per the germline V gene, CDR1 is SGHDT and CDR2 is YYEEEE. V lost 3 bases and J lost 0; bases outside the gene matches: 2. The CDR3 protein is CASSSGTANYGYTF. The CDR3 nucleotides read TGTGCCAGCAGCTCCGGGACAGCTAACTATGGCTACACCTTC.

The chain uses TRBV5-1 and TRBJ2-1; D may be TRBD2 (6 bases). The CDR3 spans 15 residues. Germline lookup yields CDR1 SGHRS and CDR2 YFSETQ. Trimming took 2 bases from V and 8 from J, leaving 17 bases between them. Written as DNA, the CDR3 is TGCGCCAGCAGCTTAGGCGGGAACCGTGGGGATGAGCAGTTCTTC. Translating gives CASSLGGNRGDEQFF.

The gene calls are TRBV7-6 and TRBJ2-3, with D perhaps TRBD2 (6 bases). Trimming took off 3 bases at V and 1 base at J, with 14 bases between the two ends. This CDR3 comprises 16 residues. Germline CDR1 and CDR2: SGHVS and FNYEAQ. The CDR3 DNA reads TGTGCCAGCAGCTTGGGTTCCGGGAGCCGCACAGATACGCAGTATTTT. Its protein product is CASSLGSGSRTDTQYF.

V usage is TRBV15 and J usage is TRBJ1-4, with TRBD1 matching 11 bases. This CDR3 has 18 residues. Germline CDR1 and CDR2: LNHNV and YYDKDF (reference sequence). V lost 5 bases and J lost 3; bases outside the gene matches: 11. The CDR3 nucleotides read TGTGCCACCAGCGGAGGACAGGGGGCTCTTAAGGCTAATGAAAAACTGTTTTTT. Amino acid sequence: CATSGGQGALKANEKLFF.

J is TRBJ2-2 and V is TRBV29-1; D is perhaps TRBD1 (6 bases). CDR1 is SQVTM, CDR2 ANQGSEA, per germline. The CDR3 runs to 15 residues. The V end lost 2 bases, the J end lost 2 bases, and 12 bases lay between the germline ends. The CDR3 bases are TGCAGCGTTGAACTAGACAGGACAAACACCGGGGAGCTGTTTTTT. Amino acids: CSVELDRTNTGELFF.

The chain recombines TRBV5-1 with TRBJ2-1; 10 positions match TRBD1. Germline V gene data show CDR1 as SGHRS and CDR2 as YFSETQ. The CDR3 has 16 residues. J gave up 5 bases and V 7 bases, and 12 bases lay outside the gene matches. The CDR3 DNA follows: TGCGCCAGCGGAACAAATCCGGGACAGGGGAACAATGAGCAGTTCTTC. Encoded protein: CASGTNPGQGNNEQFF.

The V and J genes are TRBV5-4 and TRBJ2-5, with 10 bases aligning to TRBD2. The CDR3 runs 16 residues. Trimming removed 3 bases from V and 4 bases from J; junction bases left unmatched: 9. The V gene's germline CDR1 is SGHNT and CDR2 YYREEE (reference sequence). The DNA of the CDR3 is TGTGCCAGCAGCTATAATCCTAGCGGGAGAGGAGAGACCCAGTACTTC. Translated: CASSYNPSGRGETQYF.

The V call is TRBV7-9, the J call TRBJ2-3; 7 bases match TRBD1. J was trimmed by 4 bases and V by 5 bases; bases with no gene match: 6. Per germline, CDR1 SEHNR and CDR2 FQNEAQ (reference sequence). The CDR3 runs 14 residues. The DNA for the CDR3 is TGTGCCAGCAGCACAGGGGTCGGGGCAGATACGCAGTATTTT. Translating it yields CASSTGVGADTQYF.

The CDR3: CASSRTGGGHEKLFF. CDR3 in DNA: TGTGCCAGCAGCCGTACAGGGGGCGGGCATGAAAAACTGTTTTTT. The chain uses TRBV27 and TRBJ1-4; 9 bases agree with TRBD1. The CDR3 runs 15 residues. In germline, CDR1 is MNHEY, CDR2 SMNVEV (reference sequence). V was pared by 6 bases and J by 6 bases, with 8 bases of the junction left unmatched.

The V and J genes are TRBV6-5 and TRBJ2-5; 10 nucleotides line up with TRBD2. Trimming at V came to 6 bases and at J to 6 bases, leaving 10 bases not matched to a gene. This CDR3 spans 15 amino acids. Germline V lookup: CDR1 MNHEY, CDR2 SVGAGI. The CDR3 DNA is TGTGCCAGCAGAACTCCCTATAGCGGGAGGCAGACCCAGTACTTC. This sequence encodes CASRTPYSGRQTQYF.

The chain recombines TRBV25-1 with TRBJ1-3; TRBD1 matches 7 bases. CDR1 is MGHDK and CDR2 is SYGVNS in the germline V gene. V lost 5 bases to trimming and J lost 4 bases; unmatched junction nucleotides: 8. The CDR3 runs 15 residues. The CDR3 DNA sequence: TGTGCCAGCAGTAACAGGGGCGCAGAAGGAAACACCATATATTTT. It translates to CASSNRGAEGNTIYF. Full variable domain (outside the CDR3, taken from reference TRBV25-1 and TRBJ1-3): EADIYQTPRYLVIGTGKKITLECSQTMGHDKMYWYQQDPGMELHLIHYSYGVNSTEKGDLSSESTVSRIRTEHFPLTLESARPSHTSQYLCASSNRGAEGNTIYFGEGSWLTVV.

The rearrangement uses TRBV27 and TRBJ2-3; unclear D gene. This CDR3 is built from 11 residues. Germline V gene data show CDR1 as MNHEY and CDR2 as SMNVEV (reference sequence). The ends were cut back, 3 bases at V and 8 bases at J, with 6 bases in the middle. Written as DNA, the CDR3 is TGTGCCAGCAGTTTTGGCAGTACGCAGTATTTT. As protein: CASSFGSTQYF.

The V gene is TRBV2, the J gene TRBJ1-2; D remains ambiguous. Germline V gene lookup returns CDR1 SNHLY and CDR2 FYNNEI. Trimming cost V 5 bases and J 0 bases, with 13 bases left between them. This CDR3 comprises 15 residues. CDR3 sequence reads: CASSRNTEANYGYTF. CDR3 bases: TGTGCCAGCAGTCGCAATACTGAAGCTAACTATGGCTACACCTTC. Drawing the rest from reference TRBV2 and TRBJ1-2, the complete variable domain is EPEVTQTPSHQVTQMGQEVILRCVPISNHLYFYWYRQILGQKVEFLVSFYNNEISEKSEIFDDQFSVERPDGSNFTLKIRSTKLEDSAMYFCASSRNTEANYGYTFGSGTRLTVV.

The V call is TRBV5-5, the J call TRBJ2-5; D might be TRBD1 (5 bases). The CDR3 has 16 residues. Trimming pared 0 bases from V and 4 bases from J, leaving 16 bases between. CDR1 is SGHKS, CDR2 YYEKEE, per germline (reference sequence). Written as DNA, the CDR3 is TGTGCCAGCAGCTTGGCCCAGGGTCAGGGCCCAGAGACCCAGTACTTC. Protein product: CASSLAQGQGPETQYF. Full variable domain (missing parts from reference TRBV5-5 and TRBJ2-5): DAGVTQSPTHLIKTRGQQVTLRCSPISGHKSVSWYQQVLGQGPQFIFQYYEKEERGRGNFPDRFSARQFPNYSSELNVNALLLGDSALYLCASSLAQGQGPETQYFGPGTRLLVL.

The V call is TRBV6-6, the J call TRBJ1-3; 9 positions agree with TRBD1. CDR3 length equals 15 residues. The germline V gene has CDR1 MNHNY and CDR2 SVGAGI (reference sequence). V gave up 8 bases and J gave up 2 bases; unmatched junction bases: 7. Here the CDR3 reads CASGGTGKTGNTIYF. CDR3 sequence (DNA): TGTGCCAGCGGAGGGACAGGGAAGACTGGAAACACCATATATTTT.

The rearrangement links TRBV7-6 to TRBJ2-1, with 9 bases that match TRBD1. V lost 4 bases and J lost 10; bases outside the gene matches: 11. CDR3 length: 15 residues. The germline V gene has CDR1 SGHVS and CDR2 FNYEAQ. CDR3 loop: CASSSSGQGGEEQFF. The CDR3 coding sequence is TGTGCCAGCAGCTCCTCGGGACAGGGAGGAGAAGAGCAGTTCTTC. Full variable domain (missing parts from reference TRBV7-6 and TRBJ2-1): GAGVSQSPRYKVTKRGQDVALRCDPISGHVSLYWYRQALGQGPEFLTYFNYEAQQDKSGLPNDRFSAERPEGSISTLTIQRTEQRDSAMYRCASSSSGQGGEEQFFGPGTRLTVL.

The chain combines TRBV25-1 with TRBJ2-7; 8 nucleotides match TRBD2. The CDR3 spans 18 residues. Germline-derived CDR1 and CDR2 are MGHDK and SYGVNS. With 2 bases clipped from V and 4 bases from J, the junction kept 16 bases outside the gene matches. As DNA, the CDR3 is TGTGCCAGCAGTGAAAAAAGGATGCGGGAGGTTAGGGGGTACGAGCAGTACTTC. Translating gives CASSEKRMREVRGYEQYF.

The CDR3 reads CSVSLRDSHGYTF. The CDR3 DNA reads as TGCAGCGTCTCCCTCAGGGACAGCCATGGCTACACCTTC. The chain links TRBV29-1 to TRBJ1-2, with TRBD1 identical over 7 bases. The CDR3 has 13 residues. V gave up 6 bases and J gave up 6 bases; unmatched junction bases: 10. Germline V gives CDR1 SQVTM, CDR2 ANQGSEA. The full variable domain, its missing parts supplied by reference TRBV29-1 and TRBJ1-2, is SAVISQKPSRDICQRGTSLTIQCQVDSQVTMMFWYRQQPGQSLTLIATANQGSEATYESGFVIDKFPISRPNLTFSTLTVSNMSPEDSSIYLCSVSLRDSHGYTFGSGTRLTVV.

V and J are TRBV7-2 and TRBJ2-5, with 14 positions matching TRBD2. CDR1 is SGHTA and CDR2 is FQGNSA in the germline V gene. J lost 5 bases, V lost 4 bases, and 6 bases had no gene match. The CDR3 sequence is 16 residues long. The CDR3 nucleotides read TGTGCCAGCAGCTCGGGACTAGCGGGAGCTGGGGAGACCCAGTACTTC. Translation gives CASSSGLAGAGETQYF.

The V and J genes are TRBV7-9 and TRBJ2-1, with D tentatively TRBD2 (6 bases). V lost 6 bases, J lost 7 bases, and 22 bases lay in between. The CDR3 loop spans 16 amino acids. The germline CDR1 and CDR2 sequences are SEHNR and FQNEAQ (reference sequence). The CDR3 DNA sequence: TGTGCCAGCAGTTCATGGACGGGCCCGCGGGAAAATGAGCAGTTCTTC. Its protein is CASSSWTGPRENEQFF.

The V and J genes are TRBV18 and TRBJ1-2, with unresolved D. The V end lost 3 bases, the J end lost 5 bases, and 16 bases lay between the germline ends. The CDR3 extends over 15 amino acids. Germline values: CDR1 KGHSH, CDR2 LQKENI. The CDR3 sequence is CASSPEASSFYGYTF. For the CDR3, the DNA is TGTGCCAGCTCACCCGAGGCGTCTTCTTTTTATGGCTACACCTTC. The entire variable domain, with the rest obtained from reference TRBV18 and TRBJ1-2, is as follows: NAGVMQNPRHLVRRRGQEARLRCSPMKGHSHVYWYRQLPEEGLKFMVYLQKENIIDESGMPKERFSAEFPKEGPSILRIQQVVRGDSAAYFCASSPEASSFYGYTFGSGTRLTVV.

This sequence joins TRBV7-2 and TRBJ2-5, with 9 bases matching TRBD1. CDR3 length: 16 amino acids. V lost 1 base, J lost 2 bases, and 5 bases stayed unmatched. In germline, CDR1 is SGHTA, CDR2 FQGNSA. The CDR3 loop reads CASSLDGTGKQETQYF. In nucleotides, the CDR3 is TGTGCCAGCAGCTTAGATGGGACAGGGAAGCAAGAGACCCAGTACTTC.

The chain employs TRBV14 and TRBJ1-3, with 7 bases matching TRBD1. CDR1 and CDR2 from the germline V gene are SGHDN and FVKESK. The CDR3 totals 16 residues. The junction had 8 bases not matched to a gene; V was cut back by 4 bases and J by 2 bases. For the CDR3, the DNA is TGTGCCAGCAGCCTGTCGACAGGGTGGGCTGGAAACACCATATATTTT. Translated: CASSLSTGWAGNTIYF.

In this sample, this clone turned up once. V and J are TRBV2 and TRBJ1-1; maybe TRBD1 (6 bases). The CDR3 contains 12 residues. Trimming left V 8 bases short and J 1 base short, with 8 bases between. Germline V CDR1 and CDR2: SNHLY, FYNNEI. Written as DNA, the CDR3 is TGTGCCAGCTGGGACACGAACACTGAAGCTTTCTTT. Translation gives CASWDTNTEAFF.

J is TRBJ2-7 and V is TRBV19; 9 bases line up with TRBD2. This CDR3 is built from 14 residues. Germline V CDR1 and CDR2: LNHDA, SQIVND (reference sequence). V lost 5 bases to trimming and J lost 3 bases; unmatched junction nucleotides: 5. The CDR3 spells CASSVVAGDYEQYF. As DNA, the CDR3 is TGTGCCAGTAGTGTGGTAGCGGGGGACTACGAGCAGTACTTC. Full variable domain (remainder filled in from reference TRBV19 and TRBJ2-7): DGGITQSPKYLFRKEGQNVTLSCEQNLNHDAMYWYRQDPGQGLRLIYYSQIVNDFQKGDIAEGYSVSREKKESFPLTVTSAQKNPTAFYLCASSVVAGDYEQYFGPGTRLTVT.

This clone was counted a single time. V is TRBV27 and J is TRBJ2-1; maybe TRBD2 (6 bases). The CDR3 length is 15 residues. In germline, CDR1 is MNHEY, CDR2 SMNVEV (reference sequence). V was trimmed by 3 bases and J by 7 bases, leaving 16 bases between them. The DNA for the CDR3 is TGTGCCAGCAGTTTGTGGACTATTATGGGGAATGAGCAGTTCTTC. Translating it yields CASSLWTIMGNEQFF.

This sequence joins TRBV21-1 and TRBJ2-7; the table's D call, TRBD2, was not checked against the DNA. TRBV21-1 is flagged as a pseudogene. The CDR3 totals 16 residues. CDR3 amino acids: CASSKGLAGKSYEQYF. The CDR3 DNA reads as TGTGCCAGCAGCAAAGGACTAGCGGGGAAGTCCTACGAGCAGTACTTC.

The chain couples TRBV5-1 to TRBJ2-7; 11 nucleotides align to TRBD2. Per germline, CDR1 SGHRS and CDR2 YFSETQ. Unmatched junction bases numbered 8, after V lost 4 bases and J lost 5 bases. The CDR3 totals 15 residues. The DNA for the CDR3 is TGCGCCAGCAGCGGGGGACTAGCGGTCGAAAACGAGCAGTACTTC. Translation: CASSGGLAVENEQYF.